These 8 T cell receptor beta chains originate from one sample sequenced in a study of cytomegalovirus exposure and HLA in healthy donors. TCRdb keeps only in-frame clones here, not all; method: immunoSEQ multiplex PCR. Here the sample spans 200,000 to 250,000 clones, less than 90% being singletons. Sequenced: PBMCs. These TCRs come from a woman between 18 and 30 years old in good health and CMV-seronegative.

This clone was seen once. V usage is TRBV30 and J usage is TRBJ1-3; no clear D. Germline lookup yields CDR1 GTSNPN and CDR2 SVGIG (reference sequence). This CDR3 comprises 12 residues. Trimming removed 2 bases from V and 5 bases from J, with 7 bases in between. This CDR3 reads CAWSIERNTIYF. For the CDR3, the DNA is TGTGCCTGGAGTATCGAGAGAAACACCATATATTTT.

The rearrangement links TRBV5-6 to TRBJ2-7, with 11 nucleotides matching TRBD1. The CDR3 sequence is 15 residues long. Germline CDR1 SGHDT, CDR2 YYEEEE. The V segment lost 5 bases and the J segment 4 bases; nucleotides outside the gene matches: 8. The CDR3 is CASSPSGQGVYEQYF. CDR3 DNA sequence: TGTGCCAGCAGTCCGTCGGGACAGGGGGTGTACGAGCAGTACTTC.

In this sample, this clone turned up once. The chain has TRBV28 and TRBJ2-7; a possible D gene is TRBD1 (6 bases). V gave up 6 bases and J gave up 6 bases, with 27 bases separating them. Germline values: CDR1 MDHEN, CDR2 SYDVKM. This CDR3 has 17 residues. CDR3 region: CASRAKGWRTVKREQYF. The CDR3 nucleotides read TGTGCCAGCAGGGCAAAGGGGTGGCGGACAGTTAAGCGCGAGCAGTACTTC.

The J gene is TRBJ1-4, the V gene TRBV11-2; D not resolved. The germline gives CDR1 SGHAT, CDR2 FQNNGV. The CDR3 loop spans 16 amino acids. Trimming shortened V by 1 base and J by 0 bases, and 9 bases separated the two germline ends. The DNA of the CDR3 is TGTGCCAGCAGCTTAGTTGCCAGCACAACTAATGAAAAACTGTTTTTT. Translated, it gives CASSLVASTTNEKLFF.

This chain links TRBV19 with TRBJ1-1, with 10 bases aligning to TRBD1. CDR1 and CDR2 from the germline V gene are LNHDA and SQIVND (reference sequence). Trimming cost V 4 bases and J 0 bases; bases outside gene matches: 5. The CDR3 is made up of 16 amino acids. CDR3 DNA sequence: TGTGCCAGTAGTAAGGGGACAGGGGACATGAACACTGAAGCTTTCTTT. Its translation: CASSKGTGDMNTEAFF.

The chain joins TRBV9 to TRBJ1-2; maybe TRBD1 (6 bases). The germline gives CDR1 SGDLS, CDR2 YYNGEE. This CDR3 is built from 13 residues. V was shortened by 0 bases and J by 4 bases, with 7 bases between the two germline ends. CDR3 sequence: CASSVEDSYGYTF. The CDR3 nucleotides read TGTGCCAGCAGCGTAGAGGACAGCTATGGCTACACCTTC.

V gene TRBV6-5 combines with J gene TRBJ2-5; D is possibly TRBD2 (5 bases). Germline CDR1 MNHEY, CDR2 SVGAGI. The length of the CDR3 is 15 residues. V lost 2 bases and J 7 bases, leaving 17 bases between the germline ends. The CDR3 region has the DNA TGTGCCAGCAGTTACCGGGCCCGGGGTGCGGGGACCCAGTACTTC. This sequence encodes CASSYRARGAGTQYF.

The V call is TRBV9, the J call TRBJ1-1; D gene ambiguous. Germline lookup yields CDR1 SGDLS and CDR2 YYNGEE. The CDR3 loop spans 11 amino acids. Trimming pared 3 bases from V and 1 base from J, leaving 1 base between. This CDR3 reads CASSANTEAFF. The CDR3 nucleotides are TGTGCCAGCAGCGCGAACACTGAAGCTTTCTTT.